This TCR beta chain comes out of a study of blood T cell repertoires in COVID-19. About the study: Samples representing acute and convalescent COVID-19 were sourced from the United States, Italy and Spain. The cDNA or gDNA used as material had been derived from T cells, B-cell-depleted T cells, or PBMCs.

CDR1 SGHRS and CDR2 YFSETQ come from the germline V gene. The CDR3 consists of 13 residues. V was clipped by 3 bases and J by 4 bases, with 8 bases between them. Repertoires were generated with immunoSEQ multiplex PCR, while TCRdb's copy carries only in-frame clones and drops some. The sample lists about 140,000 clones, 85% to 90% seen once, with around 4.5% in the top ten. Sequences were obtained from peripheral blood. The chain couples TRBV5-1 to TRBJ1-3; no firm D call. The TCR comes from a woman between 40 and 50 years old with acute or convalescent COVID-19. The CDR3 loop is CASSSQWGNTIYF. The CDR3 DNA follows: TGCGCCAGCAGCTCACAGTGGGGAAACACCATATATTTT.